These 23 T cell receptor beta chains came from one sample sequenced in a study of response to subunit inactivated influenza vaccine. TCRdb processed the RT-PCR reads anew with MiXCR; each CDR3 protein has one entry. In the table there are about 570,000 distinct CDR3 sequences, about 10% of which are singletons. These data were also filed under a second study, of T cells expressing NK-cell markers. That source adds: Synthesis of TCR beta cDNA relied on 5'RACE template switching carrying UMIs.

The source material was PBMCs from blood, sampled on the day of vaccination. The receptors here all came from a man aged 50 to 59 who received an inactivated influenza vaccine.

This rearrangement joins TRBV5-1 to TRBJ2-5; a possible D gene is TRBD1 (5 bases). Germline lookup yields CDR1 SGHRS and CDR2 YFSETQ. The CDR3 loop spans 19 amino acids. Trimming removed 4 bases from V and 3 bases from J, with 28 bases in between. The CDR3 DNA reads TGCGCCAGCAGCCTCCCAGGGCCCCGACCTATCACTTCTAAAGAGACCCAGTACTTC. This sequence encodes CASSLPGPRPITSKETQYF.

The V call is TRBV12-3 or TRBV12-4, the J call TRBJ2-2; tentative D call: TRBD2 (6 bases). The length of the CDR3 is 15 residues. The ends were cut back, 6 bases at V and 6 bases at J, with 17 bases in the middle. The CDR3 DNA is TGTGCCAGCAGCACAAGAAGGCGGGGCGCCGGGGAGCTGTTTTTT. The encoded protein is CASSTRRRGAGELFF.

The rearrangement joins TRBV21-1 to TRBJ1-1. TRBV21-1 is recorded as a pseudogene. This CDR3 is 18 amino acids long. The CDR3 coding sequence is TGTGCCAGCAGCGCCTACCCAACGGGCGGACCCGCTGGGACTGAAGCTTTCTTT. The encoded protein is CASSAYPTGGPAGTEAFF.

This clonotype appeared a few times. The rearrangement uses TRBV12-3 or TRBV12-4 and TRBJ2-1; no reliable D call. V lost 3 bases and J lost 8, with 17 bases in between. The CDR3 sequence is 15 residues long. This chain's CDR3 is CASSFGLSVIDEQFF. CDR3 DNA: TGTGCCAGCAGTTTCGGTCTATCTGTGATCGATGAGCAGTTCTTC.

CDR3 amino acids: CATSRETGRKETQYF. The DNA of the CDR3 is TGTGCCACCAGCAGAGAGACTGGACGGAAAGAGACCCAGTACTTC. V gene TRBV15 combines with J gene TRBJ2-5, with unresolved D. Germline V lookup: CDR1 LNHNV, CDR2 YYDKDF (reference sequence). The CDR3 extends over 15 amino acids. The ends were cut back, 0 bases at V and 3 bases at J, with 11 bases in the middle.

CDR3 nucleotide sequence: TGTGCCAGCACCGAAACAGGGGCGAATTCACCCCTCCACTTT. Its translation: CASTETGANSPLHF. V and J are TRBV25-1 and TRBJ1-6, with 7 bases fitting TRBD1. The ends lost 7 bases at V and 7 bases at J; junction bases unmatched: 7. CDR1 and CDR2 from the germline V gene are MGHDK and SYGVNS. CDR3 size: 14 residues. Together with reference TRBV25-1 and TRBJ1-6, the CDR3 gives the full variable domain: EADIYQTPRYLVIGTGKKITLECSQTMGHDKMYWYQQDPGMELHLIHYSYGVNSTEKGDLSSESTVSRIRTEHFPLTLESARPSHTSQYLCASTETGANSPLHFGNGTRLTVT.

This clonotype came up a few times. This sequence joins TRBV9 and TRBJ1-6, with D possibly being TRBD1 (5 bases). The V and J ends lost 2 bases and 6 bases respectively, with 12 bases between them. The CDR3 consists of 15 residues. Germline CDR1 SGDLS, CDR2 YYNGEE. The CDR3 loop is CASSVTWGPNSPLHF. As DNA, the CDR3 is TGTGCCAGCAGCGTGACTTGGGGACCTAATTCACCCCTCCACTTT.

The V gene is TRBV20-1, the J gene TRBJ2-2; D unclear. This CDR3 has 14 residues. CDR1 and CDR2 from the germline V gene are DFQATT and SNEGSKA (reference sequence). V gave up 1 base and J gave up 3 bases, with 9 bases separating them. In DNA form, the CDR3 reads TGCAGTGCTAGAGGGTCAGCCGACACCGGGGAGCTGTTTTTT. Its translation: CSARGSADTGELFF.

In its sample, this clonotype was seen a few times. The chain uses TRBV20-1 and TRBJ1-5, with D possibly being TRBD1 (5 bases). The V gene lost 1 base and the J gene lost 1 base, with 14 bases spanning the gap. Germline CDR1 and CDR2: DFQATT and SNEGSKA (reference sequence). There are 16 residues in the CDR3. The CDR3 DNA follows: TGCAGTGCTAGAGTCCAGGGTAGTCCGAGCAATCAGCCCCAGCATTTT. Translating it yields CSARVQGSPSNQPQHF.

This clonotype has only a few counts. CDR3: CSAQRSGSFDEQFF. The CDR3 DNA sequence: TGCAGCGCCCAGCGAAGCGGGAGTTTCGATGAGCAGTTCTTC. The V call is TRBV29-1, the J call TRBJ2-1, with 8 bases aligning to TRBD2. V lost 7 bases, J lost 8 bases, and 13 bases stayed unmatched. Germline V CDR1 and CDR2: SQVTM, ANQGSEA. This CDR3 contains 14 residues.

This clonotype has just a few counts. V usage is TRBV28 and J usage is TRBJ2-1, with a weak D call TRBD2 (6 bases). Germline V gene lookup returns CDR1 MDHEN and CDR2 SYDVKM. The V end lost 6 bases, the J end lost 6 bases, and 15 bases lay between the germline ends. The CDR3 extends over 14 amino acids. CDR3 bases: TGTGCCAGCAGCCCCGGGACTCCCCCCAATGAGCAGTTCTTC. Its translation is CASSPGTPPNEQFF. The full variable domain, with the rest looked up from reference TRBV28 and TRBJ2-1, is DVKVTQSSRYLVKRTGEKVFLECVQDMDHENMFWYRQDPGLGLRLIYFSYDVKMKEKGDIPEGYSVSREKKERFSLILESASTNQTSMYLCASSPGTPPNEQFFGPGTRLTVL.

This clonotype showed up just a few times. Here the CDR3 DNA reads TGTGCCAGCAGTAGTAATCACAGGGGATCGGGACAAGGTGAGCAGTTCTTC. Amino acid sequence: CASSSNHRGSGQGEQFF. The chain links TRBV6-2 or TRBV6-3 to TRBJ2-1, with 7 bases fitting TRBD1. Germline CDR1 reads MNHEY; CDR2 reads SVGEGT. The V gene end was trimmed by 5 bases and the J gene end by 9 bases; junction bases not matched to a gene: 19. The CDR3 covers 17 residues.

This clonotype has a handful of counts. The chain joins TRBV27 to TRBJ1-1, with 7 bases fitting TRBD1. Germline V gene sequence: CDR1 MNHEY, CDR2 SMNVEV (reference sequence). J was trimmed by 11 bases and V by 6 bases; bases with no gene match: 6. CDR3 length: 11 amino acids. CDR3 region: CASRTGTVAFF. The CDR3 DNA reads TGTGCCAGCAGGACCGGGACAGTTGCTTTCTTT.

The chain joins TRBV5-5 to TRBJ1-6; D is uncertain. In germline, CDR1 is SGHKS, CDR2 YYEKEE (reference sequence). The CDR3 has 15 amino acids. V shed 0 bases and J shed 8 bases, with 12 bases lying between them. The CDR3 nucleotides read TGTGCCAGCAGCTTGGAAGGGAGAGCGGATTCACCCCTCCACTTT. It specifies CASSLEGRADSPLHF.

The rearrangement joins TRBV4-2 to TRBJ2-3; D not certain. V gave up 0 bases and J gave up 0 bases, with 7 bases separating them. This CDR3 has 15 amino acids. The germline V gene encodes CDR1 LGHNA and CDR2 YNFKEQ. CDR3 sequence (DNA): TGTGCCAGCAGCCAAGATGGGGATAGCACAGATACGCAGTATTTT. Translating it yields CASSQDGDSTDTQYF.

This clonotype was detected many times. The chain has TRBV29-1 and TRBJ2-1; TRBD1 or TRBD2 may be the D gene (5 bases each). CDR1 is SQVTM and CDR2 is ANQGSEA in the germline V gene. CDR3 length: 13 residues. Trimming pared 5 bases from V and 4 bases from J, leaving 12 bases between. CDR3 in amino acids: CSVQVWGYNEQFF. The CDR3 nucleotides read TGCAGCGTTCAAGTGTGGGGGTACAATGAGCAGTTCTTC.

The gene calls are TRBV25-1 and TRBJ2-5; D gene ambiguous. The CDR3 totals 13 residues. V was shortened by 3 bases and J by 8 bases, with 13 bases between the two germline ends. Germline V CDR1 and CDR2: MGHDK, SYGVNS. The CDR3 spells CASSDPDRLTQYF. As DNA, the CDR3 is TGTGCCAGCAGTGACCCGGACCGGTTAACCCAGTACTTC.

This clonotype was counted at least ten times. V usage is TRBV4-1 and J usage is TRBJ2-2; D is undetermined. V lost 1 base and J lost 1, with 13 bases in between. Germline CDR1 and CDR2: MGHRA and YSYEKL. The CDR3 runs 17 residues. CDR3 residues: CASSQVYSLLNTGELFF. DNA of the CDR3: TGCGCCAGCAGCCAAGTTTATTCCCTTTTGAACACCGGGGAGCTGTTTTTT.

The sample holds a few counts of this clonotype. This chain links TRBV5-1 with TRBJ1-2; 7 bases fit TRBD1. Unmatched junction bases numbered 9, after V lost 3 bases and J lost 4 bases. This CDR3 has 15 amino acids. Germline CDR1 reads SGHRS; CDR2 reads YFSETQ. CDR3 amino acids: CASSYWYRGLYGYTF. CDR3 in DNA: TGCGCCAGCAGCTATTGGTACAGGGGTCTCTATGGCTACACCTTC.

This clonotype was recorded many times. The chain is built from TRBV4-1 and TRBJ2-7; D is unresolved. Germline loops: CDR1 MGHRA, CDR2 YSYEKL. V shed 0 bases and J shed 6 bases, with 12 bases lying between them. The length of the CDR3 is 14 residues. The CDR3 DNA is TGCGCCAGCAGCCAAGATTTACGGTTGCGCGAGCAGTACTTC. It encodes CASSQDLRLREQYF.

This clonotype appeared many times. CDR3 loop: CASSLGLAGDYNEQFF. For the CDR3, the DNA is TGTGCCAGCAGCTTAGGTCTAGCGGGGGACTACAATGAGCAGTTCTTC. This chain uses TRBV7-2 with TRBJ2-1; 10 bases map to TRBD2. Germline lookup yields CDR1 SGHTA and CDR2 FQGNSA. With 1 base clipped from V and 3 bases from J, the junction kept 3 bases outside the gene matches. The CDR3 is 16 amino acids. Together with reference TRBV7-2 and TRBJ2-1, the CDR3 gives the full variable domain: GAGVSQSPSNKVTEKGKDVELRCDPISGHTALYWYRQSLGQGLEFLIYFQGNSAPDKSGLPSDRFSAERTGGSVSTLTIQRTQQEDSAVYLCASSLGLAGDYNEQFFGPGTRLTVL.

In its sample, this clonotype was seen many times. The genes are TRBV20-1 and TRBJ2-7, with D possibly being TRBD2 (5 bases). Trimming left V 6 bases short and J 6 bases short, with 15 bases between. The CDR3 covers 12 residues. CDR1 is DFQATT and CDR2 is SNEGSKA in the germline V gene (reference sequence). The CDR3 region has the DNA TGCAGTGCAATACCGAGGGCAGGCGAGCAGTACTTC. It codes for CSAIPRAGEQYF.

This rearrangement joins TRBV10-3 to TRBJ2-7; D is perhaps TRBD2 (5 bases). This CDR3 is 13 amino acids long. Per germline, CDR1 ENHRY and CDR2 SYGVKD. V lost 5 bases and J lost 5, with 13 bases in between. The chain's CDR3 is CAISPTPGNEQYF. The CDR3 bases are TGTGCCATCAGTCCTACGCCGGGGAACGAGCAGTACTTC.